This T cell receptor (beta chain) was obtained from a study of monozygotic twins with inflammatory bowel disease. TCRdb reprocessed the 5' RACE reads; each CDR3 protein has one entry and no DNA is given. The specimen's table records roughly 200,000 distinct CDR3 sequences. This clonotype was obtained from a human donor with ulcerative colitis or Crohn's disease, or a healthy co-twin of an affected twin (not recorded which). Sequencing used blood.

CDR3: CASSYGASPLHF. The genes are TRBV6-6 and TRBJ1-6; without DNA, the TCRdb call of TRBD1 cannot be checked. Germline values: CDR1 MNHNY, CDR2 SVGAGI (reference sequence). The length of the CDR3 is 12 residues.